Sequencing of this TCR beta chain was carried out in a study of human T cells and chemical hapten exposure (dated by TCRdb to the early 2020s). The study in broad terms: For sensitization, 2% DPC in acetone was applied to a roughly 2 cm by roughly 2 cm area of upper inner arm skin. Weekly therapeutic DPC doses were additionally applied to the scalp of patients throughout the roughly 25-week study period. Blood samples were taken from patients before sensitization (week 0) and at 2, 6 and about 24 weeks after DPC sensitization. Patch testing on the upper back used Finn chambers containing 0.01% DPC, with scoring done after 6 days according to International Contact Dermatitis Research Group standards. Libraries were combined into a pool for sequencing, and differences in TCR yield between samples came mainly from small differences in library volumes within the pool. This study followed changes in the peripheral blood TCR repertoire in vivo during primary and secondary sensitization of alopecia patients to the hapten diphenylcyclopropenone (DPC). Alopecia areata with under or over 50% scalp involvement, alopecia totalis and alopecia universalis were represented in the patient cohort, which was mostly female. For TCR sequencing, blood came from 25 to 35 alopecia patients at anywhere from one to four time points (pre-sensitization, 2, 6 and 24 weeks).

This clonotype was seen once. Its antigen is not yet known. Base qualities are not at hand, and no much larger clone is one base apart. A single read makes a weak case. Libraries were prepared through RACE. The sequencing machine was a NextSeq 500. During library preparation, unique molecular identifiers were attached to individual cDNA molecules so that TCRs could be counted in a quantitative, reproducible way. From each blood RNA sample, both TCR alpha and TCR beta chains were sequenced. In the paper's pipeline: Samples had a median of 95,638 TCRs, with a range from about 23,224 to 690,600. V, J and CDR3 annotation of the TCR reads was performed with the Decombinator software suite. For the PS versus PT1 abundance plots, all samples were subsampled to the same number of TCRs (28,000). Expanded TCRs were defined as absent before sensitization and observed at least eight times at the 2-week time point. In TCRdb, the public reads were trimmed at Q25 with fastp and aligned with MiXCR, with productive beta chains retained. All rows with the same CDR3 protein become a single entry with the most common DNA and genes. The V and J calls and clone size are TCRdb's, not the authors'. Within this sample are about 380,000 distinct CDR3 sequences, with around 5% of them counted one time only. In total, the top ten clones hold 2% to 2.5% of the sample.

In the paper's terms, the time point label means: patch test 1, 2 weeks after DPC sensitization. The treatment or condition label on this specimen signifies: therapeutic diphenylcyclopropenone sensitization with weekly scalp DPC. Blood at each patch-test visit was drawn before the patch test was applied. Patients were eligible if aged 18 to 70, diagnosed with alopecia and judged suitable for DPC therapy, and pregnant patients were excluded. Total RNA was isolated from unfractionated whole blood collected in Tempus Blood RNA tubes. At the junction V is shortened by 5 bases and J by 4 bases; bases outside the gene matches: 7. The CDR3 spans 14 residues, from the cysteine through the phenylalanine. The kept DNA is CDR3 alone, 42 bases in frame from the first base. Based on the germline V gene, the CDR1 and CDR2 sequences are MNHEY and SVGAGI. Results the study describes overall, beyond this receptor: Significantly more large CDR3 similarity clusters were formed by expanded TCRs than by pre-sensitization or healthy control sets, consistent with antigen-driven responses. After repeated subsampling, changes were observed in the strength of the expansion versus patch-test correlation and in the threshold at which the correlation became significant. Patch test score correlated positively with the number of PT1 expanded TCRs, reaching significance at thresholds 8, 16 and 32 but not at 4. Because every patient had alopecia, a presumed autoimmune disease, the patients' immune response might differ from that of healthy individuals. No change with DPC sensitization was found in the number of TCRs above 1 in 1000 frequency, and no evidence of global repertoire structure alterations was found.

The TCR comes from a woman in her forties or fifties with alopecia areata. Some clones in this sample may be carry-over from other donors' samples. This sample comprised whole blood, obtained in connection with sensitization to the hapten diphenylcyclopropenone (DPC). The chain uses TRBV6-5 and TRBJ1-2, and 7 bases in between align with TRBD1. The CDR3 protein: CASSNPGQLYGYTF. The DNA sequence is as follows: TGTGCCAGCAGTAATCCGGGACAGCTCTATGGCTACACCTTC.